The 8 T cell receptor beta chains presented below share a single source sample, sequenced in a study of cytomegalovirus exposure and HLA in healthy donors. With 60 Vbeta and 13 Jbeta primers, the PCR was carried out. The method was immunoSEQ multiplex PCR; TCRdb's version includes in-frame clones alone and lacks a portion of them. The sample contains roughly 45,000 clones, roughly 60% of which appear only once. The sequencing input was PBMCs. Receptors originate from a man in his sixties in good health and CMV-seropositive.

The J gene is TRBJ1-2, the V gene TRBV20-1; D is unclear. Trimming left V 0 bases short and J 11 bases short, with 10 bases between. This CDR3 contains 11 residues. Germline assignment: CDR1 DFQATT and CDR2 SNEGSKA (reference sequence). The CDR3: CSARDKLTYTF. The CDR3 DNA follows: TGCAGTGCTAGAGATAAGCTTACTTACACCTTC.

The chain is built from TRBV2 and TRBJ2-2, with 14 positions matching TRBD2. This CDR3 is built from 17 residues. In germline, CDR1 is SNHLY, CDR2 FYNNEI. V lost 8 bases and J lost 0; bases outside the gene matches: 5. CDR3 residues: CASSGLAGGTNTGELFF. The CDR3 nucleotides are TGTGCCAGCTCCGGACTAGCGGGAGGAACGAACACCGGGGAGCTGTTTTTT. Using reference TRBV2 and TRBJ2-2 for the parts outside the CDR3, the full variable domain is EPEVTQTPSHQVTQMGQEVILRCVPISNHLYFYWYRQILGQKVEFLVSFYNNEISEKSEIFDDQFSVERPDGSNFTLKIRSTKLEDSAMYFCASSGLAGGTNTGELFFGEGSRLTVL.

The V and J genes are TRBV7-8 and TRBJ2-3; D not certain. Trimming left V 7 bases short and J 4 bases short, with 18 bases between. Germline CDR1 is SGHVS and CDR2 is FQNEAQ. The CDR3 consists of 15 residues. CDR3 nucleotides: TGTGCCAGCACCCGCCGTGGTGTCGGGTCAGATACGCAGTATTTT. It specifies CASTRRGVGSDTQYF. Together with reference TRBV7-8 and TRBJ2-3, the CDR3 gives the full variable domain: GAGVSQSPRYKVAKRGQDVALRCDPISGHVSLFWYQQALGQGPEFLTYFQNEAQLDKSGLPSDRFFAERPEGSVSTLKIQRTQQEDSAVYLCASTRRGVGSDTQYFGPGTRLTVL.

The chain couples TRBV29-1 to TRBJ2-1, with TRBD1 matching over 7 bases. V lost 5 bases and J lost 7; bases outside the gene matches: 11. Germline assignment: CDR1 SQVTM and CDR2 ANQGSEA. The CDR3 contains 14 residues. The DNA for the CDR3 is TGCAGCGTTCCGTTGACAGGGTTAGTGAATGAGCAGTTCTTC. This gives the protein CSVPLTGLVNEQFF.

This sequence joins TRBV10-3 and TRBJ2-1; possible D gene TRBD2, 5 bases. V lost 10 bases, J lost 3 bases, and 10 bases lay in between. Germline V gene lookup returns CDR1 ENHRY and CDR2 SYGVKD. The CDR3 is 12 amino acids. The CDR3 DNA is TGTGCCAGCCGGGGAATCTACAATGAGCAGTTCTTC. It is translated as CASRGIYNEQFF.

This rearrangement joins TRBV30 to TRBJ1-5; D remains ambiguous. The CDR3 is 12 amino acids. V lost 0 bases, J lost 5 bases, and 5 bases lay in between. Germline CDR1 and CDR2: GTSNPN and SVGIG (reference sequence). The CDR3: CAWSVADQPQHF. CDR3 bases: TGTGCCTGGAGTGTCGCAGATCAGCCCCAGCATTTT.

This clone is large by share. Other DNA sequences within the sample encode an identical CDR3. V usage is TRBV28 and J usage is TRBJ2-3; TRBD2 matches 13 bases. The CDR3 runs to 18 residues. Germline loops: CDR1 MDHEN, CDR2 SYDVKM. J gave up 3 bases and V 3 bases, and 9 bases lay outside the gene matches. The CDR3 here is CASSFVIGLAGVTDTQYF. CDR3 coding DNA: TGTGCCAGCAGTTTTGTGATCGGACTAGCGGGAGTGACAGATACGCAGTATTTT.

V is TRBV20-1 and J is TRBJ1-2; D is perhaps TRBD1 (6 bases). CDR1 is DFQATT and CDR2 is SNEGSKA in the germline V gene (reference sequence). V was pared by 4 bases and J by 3 bases, with 6 bases between. There are 11 residues in the CDR3. The CDR3: CSATGDYGYTF. The CDR3 nucleotides are TGCAGTGCTACAGGGGACTATGGCTACACCTTC.